This entry lists 32 T cell receptor beta chains sequenced from one sample in a study of shared clonotypes between healthy human individuals. The data were produced by immunoSEQ multiplex PCR, yet TCRdb's version contains in-frame clones alone and is incomplete. The sample holds about 2.3 million clones, less than 95% seen once. The sample was naive CD4+ T cells from PBMCs. Noted subset: CD45RA+ positively selected. The receptors here all came from a man younger than 35 in good health. Some clones in this sample may be carry-over from other donors' samples.

This sequence joins TRBV25-1 and TRBJ2-1, with 8 bases matching TRBD2. Germline V gene data show CDR1 as MGHDK and CDR2 as SYGVNS. The CDR3 sequence is 15 residues long. The trim removed 5 bases at V and 5 bases at J, leaving 8 bases unmatched. The CDR3 coding sequence is TGTGCCAGCAGTAAACCGGGACTAGTCAACAATGAGCAGTTCTTC. It specifies CASSKPGLVNNEQFF.

This clone showed up just once. The rearrangement joins TRBV28 to TRBJ2-4; D is possibly TRBD1 or TRBD2 (5 bases each). Germline CDR1 MDHEN, CDR2 SYDVKM. The ends were cut back, 6 bases at V and 1 base at J, with 7 bases in the middle. The CDR3 has 13 residues. The CDR3 protein is CASSGTAKNIQYF. The CDR3, as DNA: TGTGCCAGCAGCGGGACCGCCAAAAACATTCAGTACTTC.

V and J are TRBV28 and TRBJ1-2; D gene ambiguous. This CDR3 has 14 amino acids. Germline V gene data show CDR1 as MDHEN and CDR2 as SYDVKM. V was trimmed by 8 bases and J by 8 bases, leaving 21 bases between them. CDR3 nucleotides: TGTGCCAGCGTGCGGACGGAGGCCTTCGGGGGCTACACCTTC. This gives the protein CASVRTEAFGGYTF.

The genes are TRBV28 and TRBJ2-6; D is uncertain. V was pared by 7 bases and J by 2 bases, with 6 bases between. Germline V gives CDR1 MDHEN, CDR2 SYDVKM. This CDR3 comprises 13 residues. The CDR3 loop is CASIGPGANVLTF. The CDR3 DNA is TGTGCCAGCATTGGGCCTGGGGCCAACGTCCTGACTTTC.

The gene calls are TRBV19 and TRBJ1-5; 9 bases map to TRBD1. CDR3 length equals 13 residues. The V gene's germline CDR1 is LNHDA and CDR2 SQIVND (reference sequence). Germline trimming cut 5 bases from V and 9 bases from J; bases unmatched to any gene: 5. The CDR3 bases are TGTGCCAGTAGTCGACAGGGGGACGGGCCCCAGCATTTT. Protein product: CASSRQGDGPQHF.

DNA of the CDR3: TGTGCCAGCAGGGGATCCGGGACAGGGGATAGTGGCTACACCTTC. It specifies CASRGSGTGDSGYTF. The rearrangement links TRBV2 to TRBJ1-2, with 10 positions matching TRBD1. J lost 7 bases, V lost 6 bases, and 11 bases had no gene match. This CDR3 is built from 15 residues. Germline CDR1 reads SNHLY; CDR2 reads FYNNEI.

The J gene is TRBJ1-2, the V gene TRBV11-2, with a weak D call TRBD1 (5 bases). Trimming pared 4 bases from V and 7 bases from J, leaving 10 bases between. The germline CDR1 and CDR2 sequences are SGHAT and FQNNGV. The CDR3 covers 12 residues. CDR3 residues: CASSWDDSGYTF. The CDR3 DNA reads as TGTGCCAGCAGCTGGGACGACAGTGGCTACACCTTC.

In regard to this clone: Distinct nucleotide sequences in the sample also encode this CDR3. The V gene is TRBV5-1, the J gene TRBJ2-7; 9 bases line up with TRBD2. V lost 4 bases and J lost 2; bases outside the gene matches: 4. The CDR3 spans 14 residues. Germline-derived CDR1 and CDR2 are SGHRS and YFSETQ. CDR3 region: CASSLAGGAYEQYF. The CDR3, as DNA: TGCGCCAGCAGCCTGGCGGGGGGGGCCTACGAGCAGTACTTC.

The CDR3 DNA reads as TGTGCCAGCAGTTCAAGTAGCGGGAGGATTCCGAGCACAGATACGCAGTATTTT. It codes for CASSSSSGRIPSTDTQYF. The chain carries TRBV2 and TRBJ2-3; 10 bases match TRBD2. This CDR3 contains 18 residues. Looked up from germline, CDR1 is SNHLY and CDR2 is FYNNEI. J gave up 0 bases and V 5 bases, and 11 bases lay outside the gene matches.

The rearrangement links TRBV4-1 to TRBJ2-7; the D gene is possibly TRBD1 (7 bases). V was trimmed by 4 bases and J by 3 bases, leaving 16 bases between them. Per the germline V gene, CDR1 is MGHRA and CDR2 is YSYEKL. This CDR3 has 15 residues. The CDR3 spells CASSRRGGTDYEQYF. The CDR3 DNA sequence: TGCGCCAGCAGCCGCCGAGGGGGGACAGACTACGAGCAGTACTTC.

The chain is built from TRBV9 and TRBJ2-1, with TRBD1 matching over 7 bases. The CDR3 is 15 amino acids. Germline V lookup: CDR1 SGDLS, CDR2 YYNGEE. J was trimmed by 0 bases and V by 4 bases; bases with no gene match: 4. The CDR3 spells CASSLRGLSYNEQFF. CDR3 coding DNA: TGTGCCAGCAGCCTTAGGGGGCTCTCCTACAATGAGCAGTTCTTC.

The chain carries TRBV7-6 and TRBJ2-1, with 9 bases aligning to TRBD2. The CDR3 spans 17 residues. V shed 5 bases, J shed 0 bases, and the junction held 8 bases outside the gene matches. Germline assignment: CDR1 SGHVS and CDR2 FNYEAQ. The CDR3: CASSPISGSSSYNEQFF. Written as DNA, the CDR3 is TGTGCCAGCAGCCCCATTAGCGGGAGCAGCTCCTACAATGAGCAGTTCTTC.

V is TRBV9 and J is TRBJ1-1; D is ambiguous. The CDR3 is 13 residues long. Trimming left V 4 bases short and J 4 bases short, with 11 bases between. Looked up from germline, CDR1 is SGDLS and CDR2 is YYNGEE. The CDR3 nucleotides read TGTGCCAGCAGCCCTGAGATTCTCACTGAAGCTTTCTTT. Its translation is CASSPEILTEAFF.

V is TRBV5-4 and J is TRBJ1-3, with 8 bases that match TRBD1. V was clipped by 0 bases and J by 4 bases; unmatched bases: 6. The length of the CDR3 is 16 residues. Germline V gene lookup returns CDR1 SGHNT and CDR2 YYREEE (reference sequence). The CDR3 DNA reads as TGTGCCAGCAGCTTGGGACAGGGGATGGGCGGAAACACCATATATTTT. It codes for CASSLGQGMGGNTIYF.

The count of this clone is one. The CDR3 loop is CATSRDRTISTDTQYF. The DNA of the CDR3 is TGTGCCACCAGCAGGGACAGGACCATTAGCACAGATACGCAGTATTTT. The V call is TRBV15, the J call TRBJ2-3; TRBD1 aligns across 7 bases. The CDR3 is 16 residues long. Germline assignment: CDR1 LNHNV and CDR2 YYDKDF (reference sequence). The V and J ends lost 3 bases and 0 bases, in that order; junction bases with no gene match: 6.

V is TRBV9 and J is TRBJ2-7, with 8 bases that match TRBD1. This CDR3 comprises 15 residues. Germline CDR1 is SGDLS and CDR2 is YYNGEE. Unmatched junction bases numbered 6, after V lost 2 bases and J lost 2 bases. Here the CDR3 reads CASSVSQGAPYEQYF. CDR3 in DNA: TGTGCCAGCAGCGTGTCGCAGGGGGCGCCCTACGAGCAGTACTTC.

CDR3 sequence: CASRRPGLAYNSGANVLTF. The CDR3 nucleotides read TGTGCCAGCAGAAGACCGGGACTAGCCTACAACTCTGGGGCCAACGTCCTGACTTTC. The chain is built from TRBV11-2 and TRBJ2-6; the match to TRBD2 covers 9 bases. CDR1 and CDR2 from the germline V gene are SGHAT and FQNNGV. V lost 6 bases, J lost 0 bases, and 12 bases stayed unmatched. CDR3 length equals 19 residues.

The CDR3: CASTLGLAGRNEQFF. The CDR3 region has the DNA TGTGCCAGCACCTTGGGACTAGCGGGAAGGAATGAGCAGTTCTTC. This chain links TRBV7-3 with TRBJ2-1, with 13 positions matching TRBD2. The CDR3 is 15 amino acids. V lost 7 bases to trimming and J lost 7 bases; unmatched junction nucleotides: 7. CDR1 is SGHTA and CDR2 is FQGTGA in the germline V gene.

Here the CDR3 DNA reads TGCGCCAGCAGCTTTTTGACAGACCTCCAAGAGACCCAGTACTTC. It specifies CASSFLTDLQETQYF. The V and J genes are TRBV5-1 and TRBJ2-5; D is possibly TRBD1 (5 bases). Trimming cost V 2 bases and J 1 base, with 12 bases left between them. The CDR3 spans 15 residues. The V gene's germline CDR1 is SGHRS and CDR2 YFSETQ.

The V and J genes are TRBV5-4 and TRBJ2-7; 8 nucleotides match TRBD1. In germline, CDR1 is SGHNT, CDR2 YYREEE (reference sequence). Germline trimming cut 4 bases from V and 6 bases from J; bases unmatched to any gene: 15. The CDR3 totals 16 residues. CDR3 nucleotide sequence: TGTGCCAGCAGCCAATACTCCAGGGGGCGAGGGGCCGAGCAGTACTTC. Residues: CASSQYSRGRGAEQYF.

This rearrangement joins TRBV4-1 to TRBJ1-5, with D perhaps TRBD1 (6 bases). The CDR3 has 17 amino acids. V lost 4 bases to trimming and J lost 2 bases, with 18 bases between them. Germline lookup yields CDR1 MGHRA and CDR2 YSYEKL. The CDR3 region has the DNA TGCGCCAGCAGCCCCGTGGGGGCAGGGATTGGCAATCAGCCCCAGCATTTT. Translated, it gives CASSPVGAGIGNQPQHF.

V usage is TRBV28 and J usage is TRBJ1-3, with 7 bases identical to TRBD1. Germline CDR1 reads MDHEN; CDR2 reads SYDVKM. The CDR3 extends over 15 amino acids. V was clipped by 4 bases and J by 2 bases; unmatched bases: 5. CDR3 region: CASSSTGLAGNTIYF. The CDR3 coding sequence is TGTGCCAGCAGTTCGACAGGGTTAGCTGGAAACACCATATATTTT.

The chain has TRBV29-1 and TRBJ1-5, with D possibly matching TRBD1 (5 bases). The CDR3 is 12 amino acids. Trimming took 7 bases from V and 7 from J, leaving 14 bases between them. Germline V CDR1 and CDR2: SQVTM, ANQGSEA. CDR3 DNA: TGCAGCGCCAGGGACGGCCAGCAGCCCCAGCATTTT. Protein sequence: CSARDGQQPQHF.

The gene calls are TRBV19 and TRBJ2-2; D remains unclear. The CDR3 is 16 residues long. V lost 0 bases and J lost 1, with 9 bases in between. Germline lookup yields CDR1 LNHDA and CDR2 SQIVND (reference sequence). The CDR3 DNA follows: TGTGCCAGTAGTATAGATCGACGGATGAACACCGGGGAGCTGTTTTTT. Its protein is CASSIDRRMNTGELFF.

The table lists this clone with a count of one. The J gene is TRBJ2-7, the V gene TRBV5-1; no clear D gene. Trimming removed 4 bases at V and 4 bases at J, with 18 bases between. Germline V gene sequence: CDR1 SGHRS, CDR2 YFSETQ. The CDR3 sequence is 15 residues long. DNA for the CDR3: TGCGCCAGCAGCACTGGCTCCACCATCCCATACGAGCAGTACTTC. Its translation: CASSTGSTIPYEQYF.

This sequence joins TRBV11-2 and TRBJ2-6, with D perhaps assigned TRBD1 or TRBD2 (5 bases each). This CDR3 region has 17 residues. Germline V gives CDR1 SGHAT, CDR2 FQNNGV. V was trimmed by 1 base and J by 0 bases, leaving 10 bases between them. As DNA, the CDR3 is TGTGCCAGCAGCTTAGCCCGGGGACGCTCTGGGGCCAACGTCCTGACTTTC. This codes for CASSLARGRSGANVLTF.

This sequence joins TRBV7-3 and TRBJ1-2; no clear D gene. The CDR3 has 14 residues. The germline gives CDR1 SGHTA, CDR2 FQGTGA. V was clipped by 2 bases and J by 7 bases, with 14 bases between them. DNA for the CDR3: TGTGCCAGCAGCTTATCTGTCCTGAATGGTGGCTACACCTTC. Translation: CASSLSVLNGGYTF.

As to this clone: Other DNA sequences in this specimen translate into the identical CDR3. The DNA for the CDR3 is TGCGCCAGCAGCCAGGGGGCAGGTCAGCCCCAGCATTTT. It yields the protein CASSQGAGQPQHF. This chain uses TRBV5-1 with TRBJ1-5; 8 bases fit TRBD1. V trimming: 4 bases; J trimming: 6 bases; junction bases outside the gene matches: 3. This CDR3 contains 13 residues. CDR1 is SGHRS, CDR2 YFSETQ, per germline.

V and J are TRBV2 and TRBJ2-7; a possible D gene is TRBD1 (5 bases). CDR1 is SNHLY, CDR2 FYNNEI, per germline. Trimming cost V 3 bases and J 7 bases, with 16 bases left between them. This CDR3 is 14 amino acids long. The CDR3 region is CASSDGRVPWEQYF. CDR3 bases: TGTGCCAGCAGTGATGGCAGGGTACCCTGGGAGCAGTACTTC.

The J gene is TRBJ2-7, the V gene TRBV5-1; 9 bases line up with TRBD1. The V segment lost 2 bases and the J segment 6 bases; nucleotides outside the gene matches: 9. The CDR3 contains 15 residues. In germline, CDR1 is SGHRS, CDR2 YFSETQ. CDR3 DNA sequence: TGCGCCAGCAGCTTTAATCCGGGACAGGGCGCCGAGCAGTACTTC. Translation: CASSFNPGQGAEQYF.

For the CDR3, the DNA is TGTGCCAGCAGCTTGGGCGGCGCTACGGGGGGCTATGGCTACACCTTC. This gives the protein CASSLGGATGGYGYTF. This chain links TRBV5-4 with TRBJ1-2; D possibly corresponds to TRBD1 (5 bases). Between the trimmed V and J ends, which lost 0 bases and 4 bases, there was a span of 16 bases. Germline CDR1 reads SGHNT; CDR2 reads YYREEE (reference sequence). This CDR3 spans 16 amino acids.

V is TRBV7-9 and J is TRBJ1-4; a weak D match, TRBD1 (6 bases). V was pared by 7 bases and J by 8 bases, with 17 bases between. CDR3 length equals 14 residues. CDR1 and CDR2 from the germline V gene are SEHNR and FQNEAQ (reference sequence). The CDR3 DNA sequence: TGTGCCAGCAACAATTACAGGGAGCGGGAAAAACTGTTTTTT. It yields the protein CASNNYREREKLFF.